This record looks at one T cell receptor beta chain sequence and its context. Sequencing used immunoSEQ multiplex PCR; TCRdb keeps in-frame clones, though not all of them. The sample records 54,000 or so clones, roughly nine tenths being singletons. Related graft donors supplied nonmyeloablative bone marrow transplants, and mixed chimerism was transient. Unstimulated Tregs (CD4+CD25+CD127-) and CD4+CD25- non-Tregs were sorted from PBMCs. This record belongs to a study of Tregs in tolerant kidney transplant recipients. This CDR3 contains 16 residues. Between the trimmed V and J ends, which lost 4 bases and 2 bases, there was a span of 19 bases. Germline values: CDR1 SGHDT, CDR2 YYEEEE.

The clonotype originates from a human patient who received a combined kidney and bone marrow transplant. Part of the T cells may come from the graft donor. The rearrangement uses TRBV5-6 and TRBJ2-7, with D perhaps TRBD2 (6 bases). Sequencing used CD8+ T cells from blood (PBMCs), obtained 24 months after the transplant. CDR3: CASSAGGTTVTYEQYF. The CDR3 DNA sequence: TGTGCCAGCAGCGCCGGGGGAACGACAGTGACCTACGAGCAGTACTTC.